These 18 T cell receptor beta chains came from one sample sequenced in a study of T cell repertoires in cytomegalovirus infection. TCRdb reprocessed the reads via MiXCR and lists one record per CDR3 protein. The table has 300,000 or so distinct CDR3 sequences, roughly 26% seen once. The sequencing input was PBMCs. The receptors originated from a human donor in good health (CMV status not recorded). Some clones in this sample may be carry-over from other donors' samples.

This clonotype showed up many times. The rearrangement links TRBV28 to TRBJ2-7; D remains unclear. The CDR3 spans 15 residues. Germline assignment: CDR1 MDHEN and CDR2 SYDVKM. V was cut by 3 bases and J by 2 bases, with 14 bases left in between. The CDR3 is CASSFGWPQPYEQYF. CDR3 in DNA: TGTGCCAGCAGTTTCGGGTGGCCGCAGCCCTACGAGCAGTACTTC.

This clonotype has only a few counts. The rearrangement joins TRBV6-6 to TRBJ1-4; maybe TRBD1 (6 bases). Germline CDR1 is MNHNY and CDR2 is SVGAGI (reference sequence). Trimming took off 2 bases at V and 5 bases at J, with 12 bases between the two ends. The CDR3 is 15 residues long. The DNA for the CDR3 is TGTGCCAGCAGTTACGGCAGGCAGGGGAATGAAAAACTGTTTTTT. This sequence encodes CASSYGRQGNEKLFF.

The genes are TRBV29-1 and TRBJ2-5; D is unclear. This CDR3 comprises 12 residues. V was shortened by 3 bases and J by 0 bases, with 5 bases between the two germline ends. The germline gives CDR1 SQVTM, CDR2 ANQGSEA. DNA for the CDR3: TGCAGCGTTGACGACCACCAAGAGACCCAGTACTTC. Amino acids: CSVDDHQETQYF.

This clonotype turned up a few times. V gene TRBV7-2 combines with J gene TRBJ2-2; 7 nucleotides align to TRBD2. Looked up from germline, CDR1 is SGHTA and CDR2 is FQGNSA. The junction had 4 bases not matched to a gene; V was cut back by 1 base and J by 5 bases. The CDR3 covers 15 residues. The CDR3 coding sequence is TGTGCCAGCAGCTTAGAAGGACTAGTAACCGGGGAGCTGTTTTTT. It codes for CASSLEGLVTGELFF.

Many counts were recorded for this clonotype. The rearrangement uses TRBV7-2 and TRBJ2-1, with 7 bases identical to TRBD2. The CDR3 runs 14 residues. CDR1 is SGHTA and CDR2 is FQGNSA in the germline V gene. J was trimmed by 4 bases and V by 5 bases; bases with no gene match: 5. In DNA, the CDR3 is TGTGCCAGCAGCCCTAAGGGAGGGTACAATGAGCAGTTCTTC. Its translation is CASSPKGGYNEQFF.

The chain joins TRBV20-1 to TRBJ2-6; D ambiguous. Trimming removed 3 bases from V and 2 bases from J, with 5 bases in between. The CDR3 totals 13 residues. Germline V CDR1 and CDR2: DFQATT, SNEGSKA (reference sequence). The CDR3, as DNA: TGCAGTGCTAGGGTCCCTGGGGCCAACGTCCTGACTTTC. Amino acid sequence: CSARVPGANVLTF.

V usage is TRBV20-1 and J usage is TRBJ2-3; D gene uncertain. Per the germline V gene, CDR1 is DFQATT and CDR2 is SNEGSKA (reference sequence). Trimming cost V 3 bases and J 6 bases, with 10 bases left between them. This CDR3 comprises 12 residues. The CDR3 DNA follows: TGCAGTGCTAGCGTAGTCCGGGATACGCAGTATTTT. Amino acid sequence: CSASVVRDTQYF.

V and J are TRBV20-1 and TRBJ1-5, with TRBD1 as a possible D gene (5 bases). The CDR3 loop spans 14 amino acids. V lost 8 bases and J lost 4, with 18 bases in between. CDR1 DFQATT and CDR2 SNEGSKA come from the germline V gene (reference sequence). CDR3 protein: CSLQEGANNQPQHF. CDR3 bases: TGCAGTTTACAGGAAGGGGCGAATAATCAGCCCCAGCATTTT.

This clonotype was counted at least ten times. The rearrangement joins TRBV7-2 to TRBJ2-7; no clear D. The CDR3 loop spans 12 amino acids. V shed 4 bases and J shed 4 bases, with 8 bases lying between them. Germline loops: CDR1 SGHTA, CDR2 FQGNSA. The CDR3 protein is CASSSTVYEQYF. The CDR3 DNA reads TGTGCCAGCAGCTCGACGGTTTACGAGCAGTACTTC.

About this clonotype itself: A read error is possible here, since a much larger clone lies one base away. The rearrangement uses TRBV7-2 and TRBJ1-3, with D unresolved. The V end was cut by 8 bases, the J end by 0 bases, with 8 bases between. Germline V gene data show CDR1 as SGHTA and CDR2 as FQGNSA. The CDR3 runs to 13 residues. CDR3 DNA: TGTGCCAGCCGCTACAGCTCTGGAAACACCATATATTTT. Translated: CASRYSSGNTIYF.

This clonotype appeared many times. The rearrangement uses TRBV7-2 and TRBJ1-2; no clear D. V lost 1 base and J lost 2, with 8 bases in between. The CDR3 is 14 residues long. The germline gives CDR1 SGHTA, CDR2 FQGNSA. The CDR3 here is CASSLVYQNYGYTF. The CDR3 nucleotides read TGTGCCAGCAGCTTAGTTTACCAGAACTATGGCTACACCTTC.

V and J are TRBV5-5 and TRBJ1-2; 7 bases align to TRBD1. The trim removed 3 bases at V and 1 base at J, leaving 3 bases unmatched. This CDR3 contains 14 residues. Germline V lookup: CDR1 SGHKS, CDR2 YYEKEE (reference sequence). This CDR3 reads CASSSGQFNYGYTF. The CDR3 DNA reads TGTGCCAGCAGCTCGGGACAGTTTAACTATGGCTACACCTTC.

This clonotype was picked up a small number of times. The V gene is TRBV19, the J gene TRBJ1-1, with TRBD1 matching 9 bases. CDR1 and CDR2 from the germline V gene are LNHDA and SQIVND (reference sequence). V shed 3 bases and J 6 bases; nucleotides not matched to a gene: 8. The CDR3 covers 15 residues. For the CDR3, the DNA is TGTGCCAGTAGTATGCGAGGACAGGGGAGTCCTGAAGCTTTCTTT. This encodes CASSMRGQGSPEAFF.

The V call is TRBV10-1, the J call TRBJ2-3; D is unresolved. The length of the CDR3 is 16 residues. Germline-derived CDR1 and CDR2 are WNHNN and SYGVQD (reference sequence). V was shortened by 0 bases and J by 6 bases, with 16 bases between the two germline ends. The CDR3 sequence: CASSESIGIGADTQYF. The CDR3 nucleotides read TGCGCCAGCAGTGAGTCGATAGGGATCGGTGCCGATACGCAGTATTTT.

This clonotype occurred a few times. The chain couples TRBV4-1 to TRBJ2-1; 9 nucleotides agree with TRBD2. V trimming: 1 base; J trimming: 9 bases; junction bases outside the gene matches: 7. Germline loops: CDR1 MGHRA, CDR2 YSYEKL. The CDR3 length is 15 residues. CDR3 sequence (DNA): TGCGCCAGCAGCCAAGCGGGACTAGCCACCGCTGAGCAGTTCTTC. This codes for CASSQAGLATAEQFF.

The chain links TRBV29-1 to TRBJ2-7; TRBD1 matches at 8 bases. The length of the CDR3 is 15 residues. Trimming removed 4 bases from V and 1 base from J; junction bases left unmatched: 9. Germline-derived CDR1 and CDR2 are SQVTM and ANQGSEA. The CDR3 coding sequence is TGCAGCGTTGGAGTTCCGGGACAGGAGTCCTACGAGCAGTACTTC. Amino acids: CSVGVPGQESYEQYF.

The chain is built from TRBV20-1 and TRBJ2-3; 13 bases align to TRBD2. J gave up 2 bases and V 8 bases, and 4 bases lay outside the gene matches. The germline gives CDR1 DFQATT, CDR2 SNEGSKA (reference sequence). This CDR3 has 14 residues. In DNA form, the CDR3 reads TGCAGTACGGGACTAGCGGGAAACACAGATACGCAGTATTTT. It specifies CSTGLAGNTDTQYF.

Only a few counts were recorded for this clonotype. CDR3 region: CASSYPRLGEANVLTF. CDR3 in DNA: TGTGCCAGCAGTTACCCCCGGCTTGGGGAGGCCAACGTCCTGACTTTC. The chain uses TRBV6-2 or TRBV6-3 and TRBJ2-6; D is ambiguous. Between the trimmed V and J ends, which lost 2 bases and 6 bases, there was a span of 14 bases. CDR1 is MNHEY and CDR2 is SVGEGT in the germline V gene. The CDR3 totals 16 residues.